The rows below give T cell receptor beta chains drawn from one sample of a study of CD8 T cells in ankylosing spondylitis. TCRdb re-analysed the 5' RACE reads in MiXCR, keeping a single row per CDR3 protein. The sample gives hundreds of thousands of distinct CDR3 sequences, approximately 9% of which show up once; nearly 7% is in the top ten. The sample was blood, either unsorted or a sorted T cell fraction (not recorded which). These receptor sequences come from a male donor with ankylosing spondylitis or in good health (not recorded which). The CDR3 runs from the conserved cysteine through the conserved F or W.

v_call	cdr3_aa
TRBV11-2	CASSPPGGRPSTDTQYF
TRBV6-2/TRBV6-3	CASSYPEYGYTF
TRBV12-3/TRBV12-4	CASSFQGRGYEQYF
TRBV20-1	CSATLLAGGPNEQFF
TRBV29-1	CSVDQGSYNEQFF
TRBV12-3/TRBV12-4	CASSRGGYGYTF
TRBV7-2	CASSLGQGGSRNIQYF
TRBV14	CASSPLRIDEQFF
TRBV3-1	CASSQEANRGYQETQYF
TRBV5-1	CASSQRTSGASYNEQFF
TRBV20-1	CSARARRYGYTF
TRBV12-3/TRBV12-4	CASSSGPGQPQHF
TRBV5-1	CASSLGTSKTGELFF
TRBV29-1	CSVGQSNTEAFF
TRBV10-3	CAISESIAGSLGEQFF
TRBV10-3	CAISDMEWTSGEQFF
TRBV7-9	CASSSQTLGPGNTIYF
TRBV7-2	CASSLSRGGYEQYF
TRBV5-6	CASSLLGEGGSDGYTF
TRBV28	CASSLGYGTGYNEQFF
TRBV6-1	CASSRLGQGTDTQYF
TRBV12-3/TRBV12-4	CASSFNTGIHSPLHF
TRBV5-5	CASSLTGKEQYF
TRBV20-1	CSARDYRGPSTDTQYF
TRBV7-2	CASSLYGRSSGGYTF
TRBV20-1	CSARRQTEQYF
TRBV28	CASTTGQQETQYF
TRBV20-1	CSASTGLAENRDTQYF
TRBV5-4	CASSPGHFTDTQYF
TRBV4-2	CASSHGTVTGPDGYTF
TRBV7-8	CASSFAGSGTGELFF
TRBV5-1	CASSPGRTDTQYF
TRBV5-1	CASSLVGQGFYGYTF
TRBV12-3/TRBV12-4	CASSYPGQGHNEQFF
TRBV6-1	CASRLQGASQPQHF
TRBV9	CASSDGQTDTQYF
TRBV3-1	CASSQVAGMATQYF
TRBV7-9	CASSFRRGRSTDTQYF
TRBV5-6	CASSSGQGAPNEQYF